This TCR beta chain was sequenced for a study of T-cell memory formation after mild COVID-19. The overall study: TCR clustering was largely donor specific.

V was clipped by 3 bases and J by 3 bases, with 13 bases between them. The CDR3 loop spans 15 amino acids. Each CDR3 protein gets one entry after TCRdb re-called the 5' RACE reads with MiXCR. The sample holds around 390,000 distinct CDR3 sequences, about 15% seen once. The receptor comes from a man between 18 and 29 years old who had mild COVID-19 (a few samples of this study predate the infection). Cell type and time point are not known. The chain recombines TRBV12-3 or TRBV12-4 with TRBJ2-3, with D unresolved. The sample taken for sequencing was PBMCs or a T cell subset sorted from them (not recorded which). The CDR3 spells CASSFRPTLTDTQYF. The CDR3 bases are TGTGCCAGCAGTTTTCGGCCTACTCTAACAGATACGCAGTATTTT.